This is a list of T cell receptor beta chains from one sample in a study of CD8+ T cells in alopecia areata. Only in-frame clones appear in the TCRdb table, and some are missing; sequencing was by immunoSEQ multiplex PCR. This sample has approximately 210,000 clones, with less than 45% found just once. Sequenced here: CD4+ T cells sorted from blood, sampled between weeks 36 and 40, from a patient treated with tofacitinib. Source of these receptors: a human donor with alopecia areata. The CDR3 runs from the conserved cysteine through the conserved F or W. The D gene is left open where the match is weak. For some rows the clone size is stated as once, few or many, or as a class when expanded; others skip it.

D | J | V | size | CDR3 | DNA
- | TRBJ1-1 | TRBV29-1 | - | CSVEPGPGRNTEAFF | TGCAGCGTTGAGCCGGGCCCCGGTAGGAACACTGAAGCTTTCTTT
- | TRBJ2-2 | TRBV7-9 | - | CASSLAIQGLNTGELFF | TGTGCCAGCAGCTTAGCGATACAGGGACTAAACACCGGGGAGCTGTTTTTT
- | TRBJ1-1 | TRBV6-1 | - | CASSALERNTEAFF | TGTGCCAGCAGTGCACTTGAGCGGAACACTGAAGCTTTCTTT
- | TRBJ1-1 | TRBV5-1 | - | CASSLEYSMNTEAFF | TGCGCCAGCAGCTTGGAGTACAGCATGAACACTGAAGCTTTCTTT
- | TRBJ2-3 | TRBV29-1 | few | CSVAAGGNTQYF | TGCAGCGTTGCGGCTGGGGGAAATACGCAGTATTTT
- | TRBJ1-4 | TRBV30 | - | CAWSVRGGKTEKLFF | TGTGCCTGGAGTGTACGCGGGGGGAAAACTGAAAAACTGTTTTTT
- | TRBJ1-5 | TRBV6-1 | - | CASSHFDQPQHF | TGTGCCAGCAGTCACTTCGATCAGCCCCAGCATTTT
TRBD2 | TRBJ2-3 | TRBV29-1 | few | CSSGTSGVSTDTQYF | TGCAGCTCCGGGACTAGCGGAGTTAGCACAGATACGCAGTATTTT
- | TRBJ1-1 | TRBV30 | - | CAWSMNTEAFF | TGTGCCTGGTCCATGAACACTGAAGCTTTCTTT
TRBD2 | TRBJ2-7 | TRBV28 | - | CASSPSGRTYEQYF | TGTGCCAGCAGTCCTAGCGGGAGAACCTACGAGCAGTACTTC
- | TRBJ2-7 | TRBV18 | - | CASSPQSLYEQYF | TGTGCCAGCTCACCGCAATCTCTCTACGAGCAGTACTTC
- | TRBJ2-1 | TRBV5-1 | once | CASSLGQRPNEQFF | TGCGCCAGCAGCTTGGGACAGAGGCCCAATGAGCAGTTCTTC
- | TRBJ2-1 | TRBV6-5 | - | CASSYQGLQFF | TGTGCCAGCAGTTATCAGGGGTTGCAGTTCTTC
- | TRBJ2-3 | TRBV21-1 | few | CASSNQTVNTDTQYF | TGTGCCAGCAGCAATCAGACAGTCAACACAGATACGCAGTATTTT
TRBD2 | TRBJ2-7 | TRBV6-1 | few | CASRLDSGRLYF | TGTGCCAGCAGATTAGATAGCGGGAGGTTGTACTTC
- | TRBJ2-3 | TRBV7-7 | - | CASSLAGSDTQYF | TGTGCCAGCAGCTTAGCAGGGTCAGATACGCAGTATTTT
TRBD1 | TRBJ2-3 | TRBV7-2 | - | CASSDGTGRRRDTQYF | TGTGCCAGCAGCGACGGGACAGGGAGGAGAAGAGATACGCAGTATTTT
TRBD2 | TRBJ2-3 | TRBV4-3 | once | CASSQTGTSGPSTDTQYF | TGCGCCAGCAGCCAAACCGGGACTAGCGGACCAAGCACAGATACGCAGTATTTT
- | TRBJ2-7 | TRBV7-8 | - | CASSLERYEQYF | TGTGCCAGCAGCTTAGAGCGCTACGAGCAGTACTTC
TRBD2 | TRBJ2-1 | TRBV29-1 | - | CSVAQAGGVYEQFF | TGCAGCGTGGCCCAGGCGGGAGGGGTTTATGAGCAGTTCTTC
- | TRBJ1-2 | TRBV7-9 | - | CASSFAYGYTF | TGTGCCAGCAGCTTCGCCTATGGCTACACCTTC
- | TRBJ2-3 | TRBV15 | - | CATSRVRDTQYF | TGTGCCACCAGCAGAGTTAGAGATACGCAGTATTTT
- | TRBJ1-2 | TRBV18 | - | CASSPQSDGYTF | TGTGCCAGCTCACCACAGAGTGATGGCTACACCTTC
- | TRBJ2-1 | TRBV4-1 | - | CASSQGNVRLPYNEQFF | TGCGCCAGCAGCCAAGGGAACGTACGGTTACCCTACAATGAGCAGTTCTTC
TRBD2 | TRBJ2-5 | TRBV27 | - | CASSLRRLAGYQETQYF | TGTGCCAGCAGTTTAAGGAGGTTAGCGGGATACCAAGAGACCCAGTACTTC
TRBD1 | TRBJ2-7 | TRBV2 | - | CASRRQGNEQYF | TGTGCCAGCAGAAGACAGGGGAACGAGCAGTACTTC
TRBD1 | TRBJ1-2 | TRBV2 | - | CASSPPPEGAQGYTF | TGTGCCAGCAGCCCCCCACCCGAGGGGGCGCAAGGCTACACCTTC
- | TRBJ2-1 | TRBV29-1 | few | CSVGRVPYNEQFF | TGCAGCGTTGGGCGGGTCCCCTACAATGAGCAGTTCTTC
- | TRBJ2-1 | TRBV15 | few | CATSRARDYNEQFF | TGTGCCACCAGCAGGGCCCGGGACTACAATGAGCAGTTCTTC
- | TRBJ2-5 | TRBV27 | - | CASSTRSQETQYF | TGTGCCAGCAGTACCCGATCTCAAGAGACCCAGTACTTC
TRBD2 | TRBJ2-1 | TRBV7-9 | once | CASSLGGRDEQFF | TGTGCCAGCAGCTTGGGCGGGAGGGATGAGCAGTTCTTC
- | TRBJ1-5 | TRBV2 | - | CASSGGQDNQPQHF | TGTGCCAGCAGTGGGGGACAAGACAATCAGCCCCAGCATTTT
- | TRBJ2-1 | TRBV10-2 | few | CASSVVALAYNEQFF | TGCGCCAGCAGTGTAGTCGCGCTAGCCTACAATGAGCAGTTCTTC
- | TRBJ1-5 | TRBV5-1 | - | CASSWVGNQPQHF | TGCGCCAGCAGTTGGGTTGGGAATCAGCCCCAGCATTTT
- | TRBJ1-2 | TRBV14 | - | CASSQDRGRYGYTF | TGTGCCAGCAGCCAAGATCGGGGTAGATATGGCTACACCTTC
- | TRBJ2-3 | TRBV18 | few | CASSPRLADTQYF | TGTGCCAGCTCACCTCGCTTGGCAGATACGCAGTATTTT
TRBD1 | TRBJ2-7 | TRBV28 | few | CASTKDRARTYEQYF | TGTGCCAGCACCAAAGACAGGGCCCGCACTTACGAGCAGTACTTC
- | TRBJ1-1 | TRBV11-2 | - | CASSLYQKRGTEAFF | TGTGCCAGCAGCTTATACCAGAAGAGAGGGACTGAAGCTTTCTTT
TRBD1 | TRBJ1-3 | TRBV29-1 | - | CSVQKGQSPSGNTIYF | TGCAGCGTTCAGAAGGGACAGAGTCCTTCTGGAAACACCATATATTTT
- | TRBJ2-1 | TRBV5-1 | - | CASSLDRSRGEQFF | TGCGCCAGCAGCTTGGATCGGTCTCGAGGTGAGCAGTTCTTC
- | TRBJ1-1 | TRBV28 | - | CASSHRIPGGAEAFF | TGTGCCAGCAGCCACAGGATCCCTGGCGGTGCTGAAGCTTTCTTT
TRBD2 | TRBJ2-2 | TRBV19 | few | CATLRVGRPGELFF | TGTGCCACCCTTCGTGTCGGGAGGCCCGGGGAGCTGTTTTTT
TRBD2 | TRBJ2-5 | TRBV2 | - | CASTRLAPTLGETQYF | TGTGCCAGCACTAGACTAGCTCCTACGTTGGGGGAGACCCAGTACTTC
- | TRBJ2-5 | TRBV29-1 | few | CSVGVGSQETQYF | TGCAGCGTTGGAGTCGGATCACAAGAGACCCAGTACTTC
TRBD2 | TRBJ2-7 | TRBV20-1 | - | CSVSGRDEQYF | TGCAGTGTGAGCGGGAGGGACGAGCAGTACTTC
- | TRBJ2-1 | TRBV7-8 | - | CASSKDTLQFF | TGTGCCAGCAGCAAGGACACCCTGCAGTTCTTC
- | TRBJ1-4 | TRBV28 | few | CASSASGVAEKLFF | TGTGCCAGCAGTGCCTCAGGGGTGGCTGAAAAACTGTTTTTT
- | TRBJ2-1 | TRBV11-2 | - | CASSLLGRGRGRYEQFF | TGTGCCAGCAGCTTACTCGGGAGAGGTAGAGGCCGGTATGAGCAGTTCTTC
TRBD2 | TRBJ2-1 | TRBV7-3 | - | CASSLRLAGGNNEQFF | TGTGCCAGCAGCTTAAGGCTAGCGGGAGGTAACAATGAGCAGTTCTTC
- | TRBJ2-7 | TRBV4-3 | - | CASSQGTYVYEQYF | TGCGCCAGCAGCCAAGGGACTTACGTTTACGAGCAGTACTTC
- | TRBJ1-5 | TRBV19 | few | CASSIGGTGSQPQHF | TGTGCCAGTAGTATAGGAGGTACAGGGAGTCAGCCCCAGCATTTT
- | TRBJ2-5 | TRBV4-3 | - | CASSQDLAGRGQETQYF | TGCGCCAGCAGCCAAGATTTGGCGGGTCGGGGACAAGAGACCCAGTACTTC
- | TRBJ1-1 | TRBV6-5 | - | CASSRRADTEAFF | TGTGCCAGCAGCCGACGGGCGGACACTGAAGCTTTCTTT
- | TRBJ1-2 | TRBV28 | many | CASSLSPRDNYGYTF | TGTGCCAGCAGTTTATCCCCCCGGGACAACTATGGCTACACCTTC
- | TRBJ2-3 | TRBV7-9 | few | CASSYSGDTQYF | TGTGCCAGCAGCTATAGCGGAGATACGCAGTATTTT
- | TRBJ1-1 | TRBV6-5 | few | CASSLLQGSKAFF | TGTGCCAGCAGTTTGTTACAGGGAAGTAAAGCTTTCTTT
TRBD1 | TRBJ2-5 | TRBV19 | - | CASSPWDSYQETQYF | TGTGCCAGTAGCCCCTGGGACAGCTACCAAGAGACCCAGTACTTC
TRBD1 | TRBJ2-7 | TRBV29-1 | few | CSVEGTGGHEQYF | TGCAGCGTTGAGGGGACAGGGGGACACGAGCAGTACTTC
TRBD1 | TRBJ2-7 | TRBV4-3 | few | CASSQNRGYEQYF | TGCGCCAGCAGCCAAAACAGGGGGTACGAGCAGTACTTC
- | TRBJ2-2 | TRBV30 | once | CAWGIPRDAGGAGELFF | TGTGCCTGGGGAATACCCCGGGACGCGGGTGGGGCCGGGGAGCTGTTTTTT